This T cell receptor beta chain derives from a study of cytomegalovirus exposure and HLA in healthy donors. The validation cohort, a group of over a hundred subjects, included the donors and was separate from the roughly 670-subject first cohort. Germline loops: CDR1 SNHLY, CDR2 FYNNEI. The CDR3 is 15 amino acids. Trimming took 5 bases from V and 8 from J; bases not matched to a gene: 9. The data were produced by immunoSEQ multiplex PCR, yet TCRdb's version contains in-frame clones alone and is incomplete. The sample lists 260,000 or so clones, approximately 90% seen once, with approximately 0.9% in the top ten.

The J gene is TRBJ2-1, the V gene TRBV2; TRBD1 aligns across 10 bases. The sequenced sample consisted of PBMCs. This TCR came from a woman under 30 in good health and CMV-seronegative. CDR3: CASSRGTGEFDEQFF. The CDR3 DNA is TGTGCCAGCAGTAGAGGGACAGGGGAGTTCGATGAGCAGTTCTTC.